This T cell receptor beta chain was retrieved from a study of T cells in Graves' hyperthyroidism and ophthalmopathy. The study's findings and limits: Stable hyperthyroidism was separated from ophthalmopathy by a model based on 13 V-J features.

There were TCR beta CDR3 regions amplified from RNA transcripts. The TCR CDR3 first-round RT-PCR relied on the HTBI primer set. TCRdb itself ran the multiplex PCR reads through MiXCR, one entry per CDR3 protein. In the table there are approximately 510,000 distinct CDR3 sequences, around 20% of which are singletons. This clonotype occurred many times. Its antigen is unidentified. This clonotype originated in a man aged 18 to 29 with Graves' hyperthyroidism. What was sequenced was blood.

The CDR3 bases are TGCGCCAGCAGCCGAGGGACTAGCAGGTTTTACGAGCAGTACTTC. As protein: CASSRGTSRFYEQYF. The chain couples TRBV5-1 to TRBJ2-7; 9 bases line up with TRBD2. The CDR3 covers 15 residues. CDR1 is SGHRS and CDR2 is YFSETQ in the germline V gene. V was pared by 4 bases and J by 4 bases, with 9 bases of the junction left unmatched.